The sample holds a few counts of the clone carrying this T cell receptor (beta chain). CDR1 is GTSNPN, CDR2 SVGIG, per germline (reference sequence). With V trimmed by 1 base and J by 2 bases, 4 bases remained unmatched. The CDR3 length is 14 residues. These data come from a study of PD-L1 blockade in urothelial cancer. The wider study: Earlier, patients had received 0 to 3 chemotherapy regimens. Blood was tested 3 weeks (second dose) and 6 weeks into treatment.

The time point was: peripheral blood 6 weeks after treatment start. Some clones are missing from TCRdb's copy, which holds only in-frame ones; the method was immunoSEQ multiplex PCR. Of 25,000 to 35,000 clones in the sample, approximately 81% were seen once. The chain is built from TRBV30 and TRBJ1-2; 7 nucleotides match TRBD1. This specimen consisted of PBMCs, obtained around atezolizumab (anti-PD-L1) treatment. This sequence was found in a man in his 70s with urothelial cancer. The CDR3 DNA sequence: TGTGCCTGGAGTGGAGGGGGCCAAAACTATGGCTACACCTTC. It is translated as CAWSGGGQNYGYTF.